Each of the 18 T cell receptor beta chains below was sequenced from the same sample in a study of blood T cell repertoires in COVID-19. This table comes from immunoSEQ multiplex PCR, and its TCRdb copy is limited to in-frame clones, with some not included. The repertoire has 200,000 to 250,000 clones, around 85% of them found once; the top ten carry just over 3%. The sequencing input was peripheral blood. These TCRs come from a woman between 25 and 40 years old who had recovered from COVID-19.

This clone has at least ten counts. The V call is TRBV4-2, the J call TRBJ1-1; maybe TRBD1 (5 bases). CDR1 is LGHNA and CDR2 is YNFKEQ in the germline V gene. The CDR3 totals 14 residues. V was clipped by 8 bases and J by 0 bases, with 13 bases between them. The DNA for the CDR3 is TGTGCCAGCGGGGGGGAGCCTATGAACACTGAAGCTTTCTTT. This gives the protein CASGGEPMNTEAFF.

This sequence joins TRBV11-2 and TRBJ2-2; TRBD2 agrees at 11 bases. The CDR3 runs to 16 residues. Germline V gene lookup returns CDR1 SGHAT and CDR2 FQNNGV. J gave up 6 bases and V 5 bases, and 8 bases lay outside the gene matches. CDR3 sequence (DNA): TGTGCCAGCAGCCACTTTAGCGGGGGGGCGGCCGGGGAGCTGTTTTTT. Translation: CASSHFSGGAAGELFF.

V and J are TRBV7-3 and TRBJ2-1, with 10 positions matching TRBD2. Germline V gene data show CDR1 as SGHTA and CDR2 as FQGTGA. CDR3 length: 15 residues. V lost 5 bases to trimming and J lost 5 bases; unmatched junction nucleotides: 6. CDR3 DNA sequence: TGTGCCAGCAGCCCACTAGCGGGGATTGACAATGAGCAGTTCTTC. As protein: CASSPLAGIDNEQFF.

This chain links TRBV2 with TRBJ2-1, with TRBD2 identical over 10 bases. Trimming took 4 bases from V and 1 from J; bases not matched to a gene: 10. The germline gives CDR1 SNHLY, CDR2 FYNNEI. This CDR3 has 18 residues. The CDR3 coding sequence is TGTGCCAGCAGTGTCGGGTTAGCGGGGGGTAAGTCCTACAATGAGCAGTTCTTC. As protein: CASSVGLAGGKSYNEQFF. The variable domain in full, with the rest retrieved from reference TRBV2 and TRBJ2-1, is EPEVTQTPSHQVTQMGQEVILRCVPISNHLYFYWYRQILGQKVEFLVSFYNNEISEKSEIFDDQFSVERPDGSNFTLKIRSTKLEDSAMYFCASSVGLAGGKSYNEQFFGPGTRLTVL.

V usage is TRBV4-1 and J usage is TRBJ2-7, with no clear D. The V gene's germline CDR1 is MGHRA and CDR2 YSYEKL. V dropped 1 base and J dropped 6 bases, with 10 bases sitting between them. This CDR3 comprises 13 residues. The CDR3 loop reads CASSQVPGGEQYF. CDR3 bases: TGCGCCAGCAGCCAAGTCCCGGGTGGCGAGCAGTACTTC.

The gene calls are TRBV7-9 and TRBJ2-3; 11 positions match TRBD2. The CDR3 is 17 amino acids. The V and J ends lost 8 bases and 1 base, in that order; junction bases with no gene match: 11. Germline V gene data show CDR1 as SEHNR and CDR2 as FQNEAQ (reference sequence). The CDR3 protein is CASLGLAGGRGTDTQYF. The CDR3 DNA is TGTGCCAGCCTAGGGCTAGCGGGGGGTCGGGGCACAGATACGCAGTATTTT.

The rearrangement joins TRBV7-2 to TRBJ2-1, with D possibly TRBD1 on 5 matching bases. CDR1 is SGHTA and CDR2 is FQGNSA in the germline V gene. The length of the CDR3 is 15 residues. Trimming took 0 bases from V and 6 from J, leaving 12 bases between them. CDR3 sequence: CASSLAGLGPNEQFF. The DNA of the CDR3 is TGTGCCAGCAGCTTAGCGGGCCTGGGGCCCAATGAGCAGTTCTTC.

The chain joins TRBV4-1 to TRBJ2-2; D not certain. V gave up 4 bases and J gave up 0 bases, with 6 bases separating them. The CDR3 sequence is 14 residues long. Germline-derived CDR1 and CDR2 are MGHRA and YSYEKL. The CDR3 DNA is TGCGCCAGCAGCCCCGGTCCGAACACCGGGGAGCTGTTTTTT. This gives the protein CASSPGPNTGELFF.

V is TRBV30 and J is TRBJ1-1; no reliable D call. This CDR3 is built from 17 residues. Germline V gives CDR1 GTSNPN, CDR2 SVGIG (reference sequence). V lost 0 bases and J 9 bases, leaving 26 bases between the germline ends. Here the CDR3 reads CAWSVGVRISTGRKAFF. CDR3 sequence (DNA): TGTGCCTGGAGTGTCGGGGTTCGGATCAGTACTGGACGAAAAGCTTTCTTT.

V gene TRBV3-1 (or the pseudogene TRBV3-2) combines with J gene TRBJ2-3; 7 nucleotides match TRBD2. V lost 0 bases, J lost 0 bases, and 3 bases stayed unmatched. Per germline, CDR1 LGHDT and CDR2 YNNKEL (reference sequence). The CDR3 has 16 residues. The CDR3 loop reads CASSQDPGGSTDTQYF. CDR3 sequence (DNA): TGTGCCAGCAGCCAAGACCCCGGGGGGAGCACAGATACGCAGTATTTT.

The rearrangement joins TRBV27 to TRBJ2-1; D call uncertain. The germline gives CDR1 MNHEY, CDR2 SMNVEV (reference sequence). Trimming took off 0 bases at V and 6 bases at J, with 12 bases between the two ends. The CDR3 is made up of 15 amino acids. The CDR3 loop is CASSLSRSPGNEQFF. The CDR3 bases are TGTGCCAGCAGTTTATCTAGATCCCCCGGCAATGAGCAGTTCTTC.

The genes are TRBV5-1 and TRBJ2-1; D may be TRBD2 (5 bases). V was clipped by 1 base and J by 3 bases, with 14 bases between them. The CDR3 has 16 amino acids. Looked up from germline, CDR1 is SGHRS and CDR2 is YFSETQ. CDR3 amino acids: CASSLMGSSFYNEQFF. The CDR3 DNA is TGCGCCAGCAGCTTGATGGGGAGTAGCTTCTACAATGAGCAGTTCTTC.

The chain uses TRBV7-3 and TRBJ2-1, with 8 bases matching TRBD1. Trimming cost V 5 bases and J 8 bases; bases outside gene matches: 11. This CDR3 comprises 15 residues. Germline CDR1 is SGHTA and CDR2 is FQGTGA. The CDR3 spells CASSPPGQGIDEQFF. CDR3 coding DNA: TGTGCCAGCAGCCCACCTGGACAGGGTATCGATGAGCAGTTCTTC.

This clone was picked up many times. V gene TRBV7-9 combines with J gene TRBJ1-5; no reliable D call. Trimming left V 1 base short and J 7 bases short, with 11 bases between. CDR3 length equals 14 residues. Germline CDR1 reads SEHNR; CDR2 reads FQNEAQ (reference sequence). The CDR3 spells CASSLGHPGQPQHF. The CDR3 DNA sequence: TGTGCCAGCAGCTTAGGCCACCCAGGCCAGCCCCAGCATTTT.

This clone was found once. CDR3 in amino acids: CASSRTSYEQYF. Here the CDR3 DNA reads TGTGCCAGCAGCAGGACATCCTACGAGCAGTACTTC. The rearrangement links TRBV5-6 to TRBJ2-7; tentative D call: TRBD1 (5 bases). CDR1 and CDR2 (germline): SGHDT, YYEEEE. The CDR3 totals 12 residues. The V end was cut by 4 bases, the J end by 1 base, with 6 bases between.

V and J are TRBV6-2 or TRBV6-3 and TRBJ2-2; 9 bases fit TRBD2. Germline V gene sequence: CDR1 MNHEY, CDR2 SVGEGT. The CDR3 is 18 amino acids. V lost 4 bases and J lost 8; bases outside the gene matches: 17. Here the CDR3 DNA reads TGTGCCAGCAGTTTCAACCTCCCCACTAGCGGGCCCGCTGGGGAGCTGTTTTTT. Translating it yields CASSFNLPTSGPAGELFF.

This chain joins TRBV5-1 and TRBJ2-5; D may be TRBD2 (5 bases). Trimming stripped 1 base from V and 5 bases from J, with 12 bases between. This CDR3 is 14 amino acids long. Germline V gene data show CDR1 as SGHRS and CDR2 as YFSETQ. The CDR3 loop is CASSLFAGKETQYF. The CDR3 DNA follows: TGCGCCAGCAGCTTGTTTGCCGGGAAGGAGACCCAGTACTTC. Using reference TRBV5-1 and TRBJ2-5 for the parts outside the CDR3, the full variable domain is KAGVTQTPRYLIKTRGQQVTLSCSPISGHRSVSWYQQTPGQGLQFLFEYFSETQRNKGNFPGRFSGRQFSNSRSEMNVSTLELGDSALYLCASSLFAGKETQYFGPGTRLLVL.

The chain joins TRBV5-6 to TRBJ1-2; 7 bases align to TRBD1. The CDR3 loop spans 15 amino acids. Germline trimming cut 6 bases from V and 0 bases from J; bases unmatched to any gene: 8. Germline V gene data show CDR1 as SGHDT and CDR2 as YYEEEE. Here the CDR3 reads CASKPGTAANYGYTF. The CDR3 region has the DNA TGTGCCAGCAAACCCGGGACAGCCGCTAACTATGGCTACACCTTC.